The 32 T cell receptor beta chains below come from one sample, sequenced in a study of T-cell memory formation after mild COVID-19. TCRdb re-called the 5' RACE reads through MiXCR, storing one row per CDR3 protein. The sample lists about 170,000 distinct CDR3 sequences; roughly 13% were seen once. Sequenced material: PBMCs or a T cell subset sorted from them (not recorded which). All receptors come from a young man who had mild COVID-19 (a few samples of this study predate the infection). Cell type and time point are not known.

The rearrangement uses TRBV7-3 and TRBJ2-1; tentative D call: TRBD2 (6 bases). The CDR3 is 11 amino acids. V was shortened by 2 bases and J by 12 bases, with 8 bases between the two germline ends. Per the germline V gene, CDR1 is SGHTA and CDR2 is FQGTGA. CDR3 nucleotide sequence: TGTGCCAGCAGCTTAGCGGGGACGCAGTTCTTC. Protein sequence: CASSLAGTQFF.

The chain joins TRBV6-5 to TRBJ1-1; D uncertain. Germline CDR1 and CDR2: MNHEY and SVGAGI. Trimming left V 0 bases short and J 1 base short, with 15 bases between. The CDR3 spans 17 residues. CDR3 bases: TGTGCCAGCAGTTACTCTGCGGCTAGGAGAGCGAACACTGAAGCTTTCTTT. This encodes CASSYSAARRANTEAFF.

V usage is TRBV5-6 and J usage is TRBJ2-7, with D perhaps matching TRBD2 (6 bases). V was cut by 4 bases and J by 6 bases, with 14 bases left in between. CDR3 length: 13 residues. Germline lookup yields CDR1 SGHDT and CDR2 YYEEEE. The DNA of the CDR3 is TGTGCCAGCAGCCCCCGACTAGTATCCGAGCAGTACTTC. The encoded protein is CASSPRLVSEQYF.

This clonotype was recorded a few times. The chain is built from TRBV25-1 and TRBJ1-1, with unresolved D. CDR1 is MGHDK, CDR2 SYGVNS, per germline. Trimming pared 8 bases from V and 3 bases from J, leaving 13 bases between. This CDR3 region has 13 residues. The CDR3 spells CASAIHSDTEAFF. The CDR3 DNA sequence: TGTGCCAGCGCCATCCATAGCGACACTGAAGCTTTCTTT.

This clonotype was seen more than once but under ten times. The chain combines TRBV5-1 with TRBJ2-7; maybe TRBD1 (5 bases). V lost 0 bases and J lost 0, with 13 bases in between. Germline CDR1 SGHRS, CDR2 YFSETQ. CDR3 length: 16 residues. CDR3 DNA sequence: TGCGCCAGCAGCTTGGGCCCTAGGGGCTTCTCCTACGAGCAGTACTTC. Protein product: CASSLGPRGFSYEQYF. Full variable domain (rest looked up from reference TRBV5-1 and TRBJ2-7): KAGVTQTPRYLIKTRGQQVTLSCSPISGHRSVSWYQQTPGQGLQFLFEYFSETQRNKGNFPGRFSGRQFSNSRSEMNVSTLELGDSALYLCASSLGPRGFSYEQYFGPGTRLTVT.

This clonotype was seen a few times. The CDR3 region has the DNA TGTGCCAGCAGCTTAGCGGGACCAAACTACAATGAGCAGTTCTTC. Translated: CASSLAGPNYNEQFF. The chain combines TRBV7-2 with TRBJ2-1; D is perhaps TRBD1 or TRBD2 (5 bases each). Trimming stripped 0 bases from V and 3 bases from J, with 9 bases between. The CDR3 sequence is 15 residues long. Germline V gene lookup returns CDR1 SGHTA and CDR2 FQGNSA.

The gene calls are TRBV5-1 and TRBJ2-7; no clear D. The CDR3 is 15 residues long. The V end was cut by 0 bases, the J end by 3 bases, with 13 bases between. The germline V gene has CDR1 SGHRS and CDR2 YFSETQ. CDR3 sequence reads: CASSLGAGALYEQYF. The CDR3, as DNA: TGCGCCAGCAGCTTGGGGGCAGGCGCCCTCTACGAGCAGTACTTC.

This clonotype was detected a few times. The rearrangement joins TRBV18 to TRBJ1-3; 8 nucleotides line up with TRBD1. V lost 5 bases, J lost 0 bases, and 6 bases stayed unmatched. Germline assignment: CDR1 KGHSH and CDR2 LQKENI. The CDR3 runs 16 residues. In DNA, the CDR3 is TGTGCCAGCTCATACGGGACAGGACTCTCTGGAAACACCATATATTTT. Translation: CASSYGTGLSGNTIYF.

This clonotype was seen more than once but under ten times. This sequence joins TRBV6-6 and TRBJ1-4; 11 nucleotides match TRBD1. Germline-derived CDR1 and CDR2 are MNHNY and SVGAGI (reference sequence). J gave up 8 bases and V 7 bases, and 12 bases lay outside the gene matches. This CDR3 is 16 amino acids long. In DNA, the CDR3 is TGTGCCAGCACGGACCCTCCGGGACAGGGGGGCGAAAAACTGTTTTTT. Its translation: CASTDPPGQGGEKLFF.

Only a few counts were recorded for this clonotype. The chain recombines TRBV10-3 with TRBJ2-5; 7 bases are shared with TRBD1. The V gene end was trimmed by 7 bases and the J gene end by 2 bases; junction bases not matched to a gene: 13. The CDR3 covers 16 residues. Germline V gene lookup returns CDR1 ENHRY and CDR2 SYGVKD. CDR3: CAIKGHRDSGQETQYF. As DNA, the CDR3 is TGTGCCATCAAAGGGCATCGGGACAGTGGACAAGAGACCCAGTACTTC.

The chain links TRBV9 to TRBJ2-1; no firm D call. CDR3 size: 14 residues. Between the trimmed V and J ends, which lost 0 bases and 7 bases, there was a span of 11 bases. The germline gives CDR1 SGDLS, CDR2 YYNGEE. The CDR3 DNA reads TGTGCCAGCAGCGTAGGGACCCAGTCGAATGAGCAGTTCTTC. Amino acid sequence: CASSVGTQSNEQFF.

The gene calls are TRBV20-1 and TRBJ1-1; TRBD1 aligns across 7 bases. The CDR3 covers 14 residues. The V segment lost 5 bases and the J segment 6 bases; nucleotides outside the gene matches: 12. Per the germline V gene, CDR1 is DFQATT and CDR2 is SNEGSKA (reference sequence). In DNA, the CDR3 is TGCAGTGCTGCTAACCAGGGGGGAGTCGCTGAAGCTTTCTTT. This sequence encodes CSAANQGGVAEAFF.

This chain uses TRBV6-5 with TRBJ2-3, with 14 bases that match TRBD2. V lost 5 bases to trimming and J lost 1 base; unmatched junction nucleotides: 2. This CDR3 has 16 amino acids. The germline V gene encodes CDR1 MNHEY and CDR2 SVGAGI. The CDR3 DNA is TGTGCCAGCAGTGGGACTAGCGGGGGCGGCACAGATACGCAGTATTTT. Translated: CASSGTSGGGTDTQYF.

Only a few counts were recorded for this clonotype. The chain couples TRBV10-2 to TRBJ2-3, with a weak D call TRBD2 (6 bases). V was trimmed by 6 bases and J by 0 bases, leaving 10 bases between them. Germline V CDR1 and CDR2: WSHSY, SAAADI. This CDR3 has 14 residues. CDR3 in amino acids: CASSTSTSTDTQYF. Here the CDR3 DNA reads TGCGCCAGCAGCACTAGCACCAGCACAGATACGCAGTATTTT.

The rearrangement joins TRBV11-2 to TRBJ2-3; D remains ambiguous. Germline V gives CDR1 SGHAT, CDR2 FQNNGV. CDR3 size: 14 residues. Trimming stripped 1 base from V and 1 base from J, with 6 bases between. The CDR3 loop reads CASSLGYGTDTQYF. In nucleotides, the CDR3 is TGTGCCAGCAGCTTAGGCTACGGCACAGATACGCAGTATTTT.

The J gene is TRBJ1-3, the V gene TRBV12-3 or TRBV12-4; no definite D call. V dropped 2 bases and J dropped 0 bases, with 8 bases sitting between them. The CDR3 totals 15 residues. In nucleotides, the CDR3 is TGTGCCAGCAGTTTAAGAGTAGACTCTGGAAACACCATATATTTT. This encodes CASSLRVDSGNTIYF.

This clonotype was seen only a few times. J is TRBJ2-5 and V is TRBV6-2 or TRBV6-3; D is perhaps TRBD1 (6 bases). The CDR3 length is 16 residues. Germline V gene sequence: CDR1 MNHEY, CDR2 SVGEGT. V was trimmed by 5 bases and J by 5 bases, leaving 21 bases between them. CDR3 residues: CASSAGTYLHRETQYF. In nucleotides, the CDR3 is TGTGCCAGCAGTGCCGGGACATACCTCCATCGGGAGACCCAGTACTTC.

V and J are TRBV7-2 and TRBJ1-2, with TRBD1 matching over 7 bases. This CDR3 comprises 15 residues. After removal of 5 bases from V and 12 bases from J, the junction contained 18 bases not matched to a gene. Looked up from germline, CDR1 is SGHTA and CDR2 is FQGNSA. CDR3 nucleotides: TGTGCCAGCAGCCGTAGGACCGGGACAGATACTCCTCACACCTTC. Protein sequence: CASSRRTGTDTPHTF. Full variable domain (missing parts from reference TRBV7-2 and TRBJ1-2): GAGVSQSPSNKVTEKGKDVELRCDPISGHTALYWYRQSLGQGLEFLIYFQGNSAPDKSGLPSDRFSAERTGGSVSTLTIQRTQQEDSAVYLCASSRRTGTDTPHTFGSGTRLTVV.

This clonotype was seen a handful of times. This chain links TRBV28 with TRBJ2-7; D perhaps matches TRBD1 (5 bases). Trimming removed 7 bases at V and 7 bases at J, with 20 bases between. CDR3 size: 14 residues. The germline gives CDR1 MDHEN, CDR2 SYDVKM. For the CDR3, the DNA is TGTGCCAGCACCGGAACAGGCCACCTAAGGGAGCAGTACGTC. Translating it yields CASTGTGHLREQYV.

This sequence joins TRBV7-9 and TRBJ2-5, with TRBD1 matching over 9 bases. The CDR3 runs 15 residues. CDR1 is SEHNR and CDR2 is FQNEAQ in the germline V gene (reference sequence). Trimming cost V 3 bases and J 6 bases; bases outside gene matches: 8. The CDR3: CASSFGDRVGQTQYF. Written as DNA, the CDR3 is TGTGCCAGCAGCTTTGGGGACAGGGTCGGGCAGACCCAGTACTTC.

The chain links TRBV12-3 or TRBV12-4 to TRBJ2-3; the D gene could be TRBD1 or TRBD2 (5 bases each). Trimming stripped 3 bases from V and 4 bases from J, with 11 bases between. The CDR3 is 14 residues long. The DNA for the CDR3 is TGTGCCAGCAGTTTGAGGGGTCAATCAGATACGCAGTATTTT. This codes for CASSLRGQSDTQYF.

The chain uses TRBV24-1 and TRBJ2-5; D is tentatively TRBD1 or TRBD2 (6 bases each). There are 15 residues in the CDR3. CDR1 is KGHDR, CDR2 SFDVKD, per germline. With 4 bases removed from V and 1 base from J, the gap between germline ends came to 12 bases. CDR3 in amino acids: CATSDQRGAQETQYF. CDR3 sequence (DNA): TGTGCCACCAGTGACCAAAGGGGGGCCCAAGAGACCCAGTACTTC.

This sequence joins TRBV6-5 and TRBJ2-1, with D maybe TRBD2 (5 bases). V was trimmed by 5 bases and J by 7 bases, leaving 21 bases between them. This CDR3 has 16 amino acids. Germline V lookup: CDR1 MNHEY, CDR2 SVGAGI. The CDR3 is CASSPSEDWGRNEQFF. The CDR3 nucleotides read TGTGCCAGCAGTCCCTCCGAGGACTGGGGTAGGAATGAGCAGTTCTTC.

This clonotype was detected a few times. V usage is TRBV9 and J usage is TRBJ2-5; possibly TRBD1 or TRBD2 for D (5 bases each). The CDR3 extends over 15 amino acids. CDR1 is SGDLS, CDR2 YYNGEE, per germline. Trimming stripped 4 bases from V and 11 bases from J, with 24 bases between. CDR3 DNA sequence: TGTGCCAGCAGCCCCAATGTGAGGGGATCCCTCAGTCAGTACTTC. Translating it yields CASSPNVRGSLSQYF.

This chain uses TRBV29-1 with TRBJ1-2, with D unclear. CDR1 is SQVTM, CDR2 ANQGSEA, per germline. V shed 4 bases and J shed 7 bases, with 10 bases lying between them. CDR3 length equals 11 residues. The CDR3 DNA is TGCAGCGTTGGACGGGGTGGTGGCTACACCTTC. Translation gives CSVGRGGGYTF.

This clonotype was recorded at least ten times. The rearrangement links TRBV10-2 to TRBJ1-3; the D gene is possibly TRBD1 (5 bases). Trimming removed 6 bases at V and 4 bases at J, with 13 bases between. This CDR3 contains 14 residues. Germline lookup yields CDR1 WSHSY and CDR2 SAAADI. The CDR3 coding sequence is TGCGCCAGCAGGCCCCAGGGAATCGGAAACACCATATATTTT. Protein: CASRPQGIGNTIYF.

The chain couples TRBV9 to TRBJ2-2; possibly TRBD1 for D (6 bases). The CDR3 length is 15 residues. The germline V gene encodes CDR1 SGDLS and CDR2 YYNGEE. Deletions cut 4 bases from V and 8 bases from J, with 18 bases between. The CDR3 reads CASSPPGQQIGELFF. CDR3 nucleotides: TGTGCCAGCAGCCCCCCGGGACAACAGATAGGGGAGCTGTTTTTT.

This clonotype turned up a few times. The chain joins TRBV6-6 to TRBJ1-5, with D possibly matching TRBD1 (6 bases). There are 15 residues in the CDR3. V was shortened by 7 bases and J by 2 bases, with 15 bases between the two germline ends. Germline V lookup: CDR1 MNHNY, CDR2 SVGAGI (reference sequence). The CDR3 DNA follows: TGTGCCAGCATCGAGGTACAGGGAGGCAATCAGCCCCAGCATTTT. This encodes CASIEVQGGNQPQHF.

This clonotype has just a few counts. The rearrangement links TRBV5-1 to TRBJ1-4; D call uncertain. Germline lookup yields CDR1 SGHRS and CDR2 YFSETQ. This CDR3 has 16 residues. Between the trimmed V and J ends, which lost 4 bases and 5 bases, there was a span of 18 bases. The CDR3 DNA sequence: TGCGCCAGCAGCATTGAACCCTCAGGTCTCAATGAAAAACTGTTTTTT. It translates to CASSIEPSGLNEKLFF.

The chain employs TRBV12-3 or TRBV12-4 and TRBJ2-3; 8 bases are a match to TRBD2. CDR3 size: 14 residues. Unmatched junction bases numbered 7, after V lost 5 bases and J lost 6 bases. The CDR3 nucleotides are TGTGCCAGCAGTCCCGGGGGGGGGGTGGATACGCAGTATTTT. Protein sequence: CASSPGGGVDTQYF.

This chain joins TRBV7-2 and TRBJ2-5; D may be TRBD2 (6 bases). The CDR3 totals 13 residues. V was clipped by 5 bases and J by 4 bases, with 11 bases between them. Germline V gene lookup returns CDR1 SGHTA and CDR2 FQGNSA. This CDR3 reads CASSPVTRETQYF. The CDR3 DNA sequence: TGTGCCAGCAGCCCCGTGACTAGAGAGACCCAGTACTTC.

V gene TRBV7-2 combines with J gene TRBJ1-5; D unresolved. Germline V gene lookup returns CDR1 SGHTA and CDR2 FQGNSA. This CDR3 is 13 amino acids long. V lost 3 bases and J lost 5, with 8 bases in between. CDR3: CASSFTQDQPQHF. The CDR3 DNA follows: TGTGCCAGCAGCTTCACCCAAGATCAGCCCCAGCATTTT.